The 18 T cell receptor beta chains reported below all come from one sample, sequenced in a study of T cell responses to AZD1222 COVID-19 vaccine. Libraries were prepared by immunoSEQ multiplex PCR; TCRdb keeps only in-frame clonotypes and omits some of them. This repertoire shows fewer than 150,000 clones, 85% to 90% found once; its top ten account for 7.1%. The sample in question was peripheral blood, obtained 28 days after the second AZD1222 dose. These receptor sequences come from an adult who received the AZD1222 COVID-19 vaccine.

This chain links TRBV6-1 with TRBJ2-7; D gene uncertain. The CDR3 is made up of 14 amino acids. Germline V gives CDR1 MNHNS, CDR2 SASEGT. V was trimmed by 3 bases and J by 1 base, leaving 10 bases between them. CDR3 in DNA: TGTGCCAGCAGTGATTCGCACGGTTCCTACGAGCAGTACTTC. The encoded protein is CASSDSHGSYEQYF.

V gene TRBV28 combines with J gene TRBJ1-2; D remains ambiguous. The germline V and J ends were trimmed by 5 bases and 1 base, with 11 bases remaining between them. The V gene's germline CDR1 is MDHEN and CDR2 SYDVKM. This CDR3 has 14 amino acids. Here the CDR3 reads CASSPRLYNYGYTF. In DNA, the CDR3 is TGTGCCAGCAGTCCCAGACTGTATAACTATGGCTACACCTTC.

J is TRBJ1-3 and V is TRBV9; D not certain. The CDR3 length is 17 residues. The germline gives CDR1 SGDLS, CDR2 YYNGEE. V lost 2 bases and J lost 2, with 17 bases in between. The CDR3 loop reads CASSVSKGGRTGNTIYF. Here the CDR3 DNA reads TGTGCCAGCAGCGTCTCAAAGGGTGGGAGGACTGGAAACACCATATATTTT. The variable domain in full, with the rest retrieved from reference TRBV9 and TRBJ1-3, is DSGVTQTPKHLITATGQRVTLRCSPRSGDLSVYWYQQSLDQGLQFLIQYYNGEERAKGNILERFSAQQFPDLHSELNLSSLELGDSALYFCASSVSKGGRTGNTIYFGEGSWLTVV.

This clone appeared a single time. The CDR3 here is CASSHERVGEKLFF. The CDR3 bases are TGTGCCAGCAGCCACGAAAGGGTGGGTGAAAAACTGTTTTTT. V is TRBV4-2 and J is TRBJ1-4; D gene ambiguous. CDR3 length equals 14 residues. V lost 3 bases and J 7 bases, leaving 12 bases between the germline ends. Germline V gives CDR1 LGHNA, CDR2 YNFKEQ.

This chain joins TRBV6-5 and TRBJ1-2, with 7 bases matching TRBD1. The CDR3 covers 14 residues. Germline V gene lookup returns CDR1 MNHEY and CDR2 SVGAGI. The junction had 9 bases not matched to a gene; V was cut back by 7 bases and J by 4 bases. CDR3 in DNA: TGTGCCAGCACCCCCGGGACAGAGGCCTATGGCTACACCTTC. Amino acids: CASTPGTEAYGYTF.

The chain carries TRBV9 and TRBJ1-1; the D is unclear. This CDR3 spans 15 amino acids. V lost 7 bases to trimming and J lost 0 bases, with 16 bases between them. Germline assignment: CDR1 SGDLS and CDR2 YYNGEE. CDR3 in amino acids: CASPPPGVLNTEAFF. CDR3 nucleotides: TGTGCCAGCCCACCCCCCGGGGTCCTGAACACTGAAGCTTTCTTT. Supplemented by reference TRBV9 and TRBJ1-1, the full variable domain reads DSGVTQTPKHLITATGQRVTLRCSPRSGDLSVYWYQQSLDQGLQFLIQYYNGEERAKGNILERFSAQQFPDLHSELNLSSLELGDSALYFCASPPPGVLNTEAFFGQGTRLTVV.

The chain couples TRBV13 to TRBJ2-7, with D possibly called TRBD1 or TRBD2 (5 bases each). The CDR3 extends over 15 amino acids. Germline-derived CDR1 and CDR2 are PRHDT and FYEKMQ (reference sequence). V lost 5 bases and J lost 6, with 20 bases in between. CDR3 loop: CASSSRTGYGAEQYF. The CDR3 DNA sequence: TGTGCCAGCAGCAGCCGGACGGGATACGGGGCCGAGCAGTACTTC.

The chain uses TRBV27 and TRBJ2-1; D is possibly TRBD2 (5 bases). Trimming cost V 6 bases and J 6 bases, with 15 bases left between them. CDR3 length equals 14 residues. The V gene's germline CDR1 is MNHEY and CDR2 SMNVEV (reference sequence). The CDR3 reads CASRPGFPGNEQFF. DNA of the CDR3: TGTGCCAGCAGGCCGGGATTCCCGGGCAATGAGCAGTTCTTC.

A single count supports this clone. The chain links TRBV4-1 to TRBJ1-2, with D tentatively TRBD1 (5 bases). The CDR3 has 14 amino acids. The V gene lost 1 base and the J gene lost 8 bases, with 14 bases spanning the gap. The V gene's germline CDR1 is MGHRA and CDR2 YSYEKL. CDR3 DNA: TGCGCCAGCAGCCAAGGGCGGGGGGATCGGGGCTACACCTTC. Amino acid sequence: CASSQGRGDRGYTF.

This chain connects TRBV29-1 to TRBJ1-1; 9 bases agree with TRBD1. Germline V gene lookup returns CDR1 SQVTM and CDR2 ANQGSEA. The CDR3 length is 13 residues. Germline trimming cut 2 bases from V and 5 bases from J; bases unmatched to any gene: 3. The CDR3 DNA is TGCAGCGTTGAACGGGACAGGGAGACTGAAGCTTTCTTT. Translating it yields CSVERDRETEAFF.

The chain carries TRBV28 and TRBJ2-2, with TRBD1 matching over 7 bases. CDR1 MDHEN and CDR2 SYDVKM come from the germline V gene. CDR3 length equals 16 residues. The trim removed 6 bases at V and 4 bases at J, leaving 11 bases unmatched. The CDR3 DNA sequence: TGTGCCAGCAGCCCCTTGAGACAGGGAGTCACCGGGGAGCTGTTTTTT. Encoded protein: CASSPLRQGVTGELFF.

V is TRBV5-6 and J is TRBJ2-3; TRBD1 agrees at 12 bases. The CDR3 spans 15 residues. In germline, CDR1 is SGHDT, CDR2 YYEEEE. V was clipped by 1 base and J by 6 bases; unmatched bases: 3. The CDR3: CASSLLGQGADTQYF. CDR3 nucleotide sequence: TGTGCCAGCAGCTTGCTGGGACAGGGGGCGGATACGCAGTATTTT. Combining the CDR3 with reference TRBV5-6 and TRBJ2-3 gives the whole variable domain DAGVTQSPTHLIKTRGQQVTLRCSPKSGHDTVSWYQQALGQGPQFIFQYYEEEERQRGNFPDRFSGHQFPNYSSELNVNALLLGDSALYLCASSLLGQGADTQYFGPGTRLTVL.

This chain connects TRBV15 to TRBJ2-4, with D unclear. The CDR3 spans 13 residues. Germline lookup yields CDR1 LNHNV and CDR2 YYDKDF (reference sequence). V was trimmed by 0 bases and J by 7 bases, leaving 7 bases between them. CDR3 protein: CATSREDANIQYF. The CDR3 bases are TGTGCCACCAGCAGAGAGGACGCCAACATTCAGTACTTC.

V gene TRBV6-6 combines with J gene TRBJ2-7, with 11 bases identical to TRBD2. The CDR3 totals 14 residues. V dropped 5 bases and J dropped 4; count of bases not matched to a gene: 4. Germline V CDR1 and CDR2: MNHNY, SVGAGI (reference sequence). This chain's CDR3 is CASSPTSGSYEQYF. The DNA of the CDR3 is TGTGCCAGCAGTCCCACTAGCGGGAGTTACGAGCAGTACTTC.

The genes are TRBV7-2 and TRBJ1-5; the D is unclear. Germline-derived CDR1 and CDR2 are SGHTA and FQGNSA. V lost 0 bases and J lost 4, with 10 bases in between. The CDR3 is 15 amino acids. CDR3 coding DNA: TGTGCCAGCAGCTTAGCCTCATACGGGAATCAGCCCCAGCATTTT. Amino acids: CASSLASYGNQPQHF.

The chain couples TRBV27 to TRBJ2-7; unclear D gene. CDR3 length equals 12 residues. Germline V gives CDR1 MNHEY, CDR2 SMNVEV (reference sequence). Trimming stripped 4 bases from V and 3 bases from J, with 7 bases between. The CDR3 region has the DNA TGTGCCAGCAGTTCCGAGAGCTACGAGCAGTACTTC. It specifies CASSSESYEQYF.

The CDR3 region is CASSLDRGPLQPQHF. The CDR3 DNA sequence: TGTGCCAGCAGCTTAGACAGGGGGCCCCTTCAGCCCCAGCATTTT. The rearrangement uses TRBV11-2 and TRBJ1-5, with 8 bases that match TRBD1. Germline assignment: CDR1 SGHAT and CDR2 FQNNGV. The V gene end was trimmed by 0 bases and the J gene end by 6 bases; junction bases not matched to a gene: 4. The CDR3 contains 15 residues.

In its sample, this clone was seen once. DNA for the CDR3: TGTGCCAGCAGTTTCGACACCGGGGAGCTGTTTTTT. This gives the protein CASSFDTGELFF. This chain uses TRBV6-2 or TRBV6-3 with TRBJ2-2; D unclear. Germline CDR1 is MNHEY and CDR2 is SVGEGT. Trimming took 4 bases from V and 3 from J, leaving 3 bases between them. There are 12 residues in the CDR3.